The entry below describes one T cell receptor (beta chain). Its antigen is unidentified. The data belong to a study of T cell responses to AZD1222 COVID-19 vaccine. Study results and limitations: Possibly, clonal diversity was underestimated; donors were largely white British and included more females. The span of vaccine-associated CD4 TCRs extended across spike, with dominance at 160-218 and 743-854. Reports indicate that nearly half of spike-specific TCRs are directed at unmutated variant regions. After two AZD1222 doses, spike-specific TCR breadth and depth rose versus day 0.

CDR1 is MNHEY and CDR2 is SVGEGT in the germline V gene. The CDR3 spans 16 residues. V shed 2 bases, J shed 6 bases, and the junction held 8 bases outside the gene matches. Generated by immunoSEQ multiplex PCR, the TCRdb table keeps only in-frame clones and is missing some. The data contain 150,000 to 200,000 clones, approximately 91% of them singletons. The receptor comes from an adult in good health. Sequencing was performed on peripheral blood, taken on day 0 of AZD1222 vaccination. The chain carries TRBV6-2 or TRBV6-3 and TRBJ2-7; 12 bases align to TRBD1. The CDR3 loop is CASSYLAGTGGGEQYF. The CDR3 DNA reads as TGTGCCAGCAGTTACCTTGCGGGGACAGGGGGCGGCGAGCAGTACTTC.